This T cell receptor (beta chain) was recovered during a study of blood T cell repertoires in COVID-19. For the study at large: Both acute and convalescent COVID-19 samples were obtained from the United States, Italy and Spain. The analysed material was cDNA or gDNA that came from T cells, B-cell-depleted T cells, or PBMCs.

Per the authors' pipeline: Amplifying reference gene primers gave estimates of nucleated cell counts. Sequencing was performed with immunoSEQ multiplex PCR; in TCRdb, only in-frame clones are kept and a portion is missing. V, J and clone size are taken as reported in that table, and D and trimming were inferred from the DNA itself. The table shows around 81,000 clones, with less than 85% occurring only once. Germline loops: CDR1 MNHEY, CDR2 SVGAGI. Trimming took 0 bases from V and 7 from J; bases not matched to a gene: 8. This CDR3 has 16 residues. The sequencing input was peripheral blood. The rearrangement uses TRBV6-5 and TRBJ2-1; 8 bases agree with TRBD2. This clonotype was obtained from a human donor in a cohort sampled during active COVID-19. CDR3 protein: CASSYSFSGGQNEQFF. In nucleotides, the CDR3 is TGTGCCAGCAGTTACTCCTTTTCGGGGGGGCAGAATGAGCAGTTCTTC.